These T cell receptor beta chains were read from a single sample in a study of PD-L1 blockade in urothelial cancer. Here immunoSEQ multiplex PCR was the method, and the copy in TCRdb shows in-frame clones only, minus some. In the table there are under 55,000 clones, approximately 79% of which are singletons. The specimen comprised PBMCs, sampled around atezolizumab (anti-PD-L1) treatment. The receptors were sampled from a man aged 65 to 79 with urothelial cancer. Both conserved end residues are part of each CDR3. A D gene is named only where the DNA matches it firmly. The listing skips clone size in some rows; elsewhere it reads once, few, many or a size class.

cdr3_nt cdr3_aa j_call v_call clone_size d_call
TGTGCCAGTAGTAACCCGGGTCGAAGCCACTATGGCTACACCTTC CASSNPGRSHYGYTF TRBJ1-2 TRBV19 NA NA
TGTGCCAGCAGTGGGAGACGGGGGTCTTCCTACAATGAGCAGTTCTTC CASSGRRGSSYNEQFF TRBJ2-1 TRBV6-1 NA NA
TGTGCCAGCAGTGAAGTAGAAAACACCATATATTTT CASSEVENTIYF TRBJ1-3 TRBV2 NA NA
TGTGCCTGCCAGAGCCTACGCCGACAGGGGGCGAACACTGAAGCTTTCTTT CACQSLRRQGANTEAFF TRBJ1-1 TRBV30 NA TRBD1
TGTGCCATCAGTGGGGGGACAGTCTATGGCTACACCTTC CAISGGTVYGYTF TRBJ1-2 TRBV10-3 NA TRBD1
TGTGCCAGCAGTTCCCGATTTAGGGGAAGGGCTGGCTACACCTTC CASSSRFRGRAGYTF TRBJ1-2 TRBV28 once NA
TGTGCCACCAGCAGAGCGGGCTCCTACAATGAGCAGTTCTTC CATSRAGSYNEQFF TRBJ2-1 TRBV15 NA NA
TGTGCCAGCTCTCTCGGACTAGCGGTTGAGCAGTTCTTC CASSLGLAVEQFF TRBJ2-1 TRBV18 NA TRBD2
TGTGCCAGCAGTGAAATAGGGGCCAGGGATTCACCCCTCCACTTT CASSEIGARDSPLHF TRBJ1-6 TRBV6-1 NA NA
TGTGCCAGCAGTTACTCGGGGCAGGGGGGAAACACCATATATTTT CASSYSGQGGNTIYF TRBJ1-3 TRBV6-6 NA NA
TGTGCCAGCAGCCTACAGGGCAATGAGCAGTTCTTC CASSLQGNEQFF TRBJ2-1 TRBV7-2 once NA
TGTGCCAGCAGTCCCGGCCGAGCCCTCAGGTCGTACGAGCAGTACTTC CASSPGRALRSYEQYF TRBJ2-7 TRBV27 NA NA
TGTGCCAGCAGGCCGGGACAGGGCCACGAGCAGTACTTC CASRPGQGHEQYF TRBJ2-7 TRBV6-6 NA TRBD1
TGTGCCAGCTCACTTACCGGACAGGCGGTCACTGAAGCTTTCTTT CASSLTGQAVTEAFF TRBJ1-1 TRBV18 NA TRBD1
TGTGCCAGCAGTCCGCACACAGGGGTGGCTGAAGCTTTCTTT CASSPHTGVAEAFF TRBJ1-1 TRBV28 NA TRBD1
TGTGCCAGCACTGCTGGACACCGCTACGAGCAGTACTTC CASTAGHRYEQYF TRBJ2-7 TRBV27 NA NA
TGTGCCATCAGTGAGGGCAGGAGCAATCAGCCCCAGCATTTT CAISEGRSNQPQHF TRBJ1-5 TRBV10-3 NA NA
TGCAGCGTCCCAAGCGGGAGCTCTGAGACCCAGTACTTC CSVPSGSSETQYF TRBJ2-5 TRBV29-1 NA TRBD2
TGTGCCAGCAGCCAAGTGCGGGGAGAGACCCAGTACTTC CASSQVRGETQYF TRBJ2-5 TRBV14 NA NA
TGTGCCACCAGCAGAGAGCGGGGGGCGGCTCAGCCCCAGCATTTT CATSRERGAAQPQHF TRBJ1-5 TRBV15 NA NA
TGTGCCAGCAGCTTCCCCCCGGAAAACATTCAGTACTTC CASSFPPENIQYF TRBJ2-4 TRBV7-2 few NA
TGTGCCAGCAGCTTAGCAGGTCGCGGGTTCTTGACCGGGGAGCTGTTTTTT CASSLAGRGFLTGELFF TRBJ2-2 TRBV7-8 NA NA
TGTGCCAGCAGCGTACAGGCAGCAGAACAGCCCCAGCATTTT CASSVQAAEQPQHF TRBJ1-5 TRBV7-2 once NA
TGCGCCAGCAGCTTGGGGCGGGGGTCCTCCAATGAGCAGTTCTTC CASSLGRGSSNEQFF TRBJ2-1 TRBV5-1 NA TRBD2
TGTGCCAGCAGCCAACCAGTTGCTGAAGCTTTCTTT CASSQPVAEAFF TRBJ1-1 TRBV14 NA NA
TGTGCCAGCAGCTTAGGCCAAGGGAGGGATGAGCAGTTCTTC CASSLGQGRDEQFF TRBJ2-1 TRBV11-2 NA TRBD2
TGTGCCAGCAGTAGGCTGGAGGGGGCTTATGGCTACACCTTC CASSRLEGAYGYTF TRBJ1-2 TRBV5-5 NA TRBD1
TGTGCCAGCAGCACCGACAGGGGGCAGGAGACCCAGTACTTC CASSTDRGQETQYF TRBJ2-5 TRBV7-6 NA TRBD1
TGTGCCAGCACCCAAGGGGGCAGGGGGTCTGGAAACACCATATATTTT CASTQGGRGSGNTIYF TRBJ1-3 TRBV7-8 NA TRBD1
TGTGCCAGCAGCTTAGTCGGGGCGGGAGGGACCCAGTACTTC CASSLVGAGGTQYF TRBJ2-5 TRBV7-2 once TRBD2
TGTGCCAGCAGTCCTCAGGGACTAGCGGAGTACACAGATACGCAGTATTTT CASSPQGLAEYTDTQYF TRBJ2-3 TRBV28 NA TRBD2
TGCGCCAGCAGCTCGAGATCGGGACAGGGGGCAGGGGAGCAGTACTTC CASSSRSGQGAGEQYF TRBJ2-7 TRBV5-1 NA TRBD1
TGTGCCAGCAGCTCTAGCGGGAGGGCTACAGATACGCAGTATTTT CASSSSGRATDTQYF TRBJ2-3 TRBV7-2 NA TRBD2
TGTGCCAGCAGCTCCTTAGTTTACGAGCAGTACTTC CASSSLVYEQYF TRBJ2-7 TRBV7-9 NA NA
TGTGCCAGTAAGGGGACAGGGCGGTTCACTGAAGCTTTCTTT CASKGTGRFTEAFF TRBJ1-1 TRBV19 NA TRBD1
TGTGCCAGCAGCCAAGATTGGCTAGCGGGACCCCCGCCGTACTTC CASSQDWLAGPPPYF TRBJ2-7 TRBV4-2 NA TRBD2
TGCAGCTTTCGAGGGGAGGGGGCTAACTATGGCTACACCTTC CSFRGEGANYGYTF TRBJ1-2 TRBV29-1 NA NA
TGCGCCAGCACCCCAGGGAGGAACGCTGAAGCTTTCTTT CASTPGRNAEAFF TRBJ1-1 TRBV10-2 few NA
TGTGCCAGCAGTGAAGTACTAGCCGACGATGAGCAGTTCTTC CASSEVLADDEQFF TRBJ2-1 TRBV2 NA NA
TGTGCCAGCAGTTACCAGACTAGCGGGGCAACAGATACGCAGTATTTT CASSYQTSGATDTQYF TRBJ2-3 TRBV6-5 once TRBD2
TGTGCCAGCAGCGTAGAGGGGGATAGCTCCTACGAGCAGTACTTC CASSVEGDSSYEQYF TRBJ2-7 TRBV9 NA NA
TGTGCCAGTAGTATAGAGTGGCCCAACACCGGGGAGCTGTTTTTT CASSIEWPNTGELFF TRBJ2-2 TRBV19 NA NA
TGTGCCAGCAGCTCCGGACAGGGCCTCGGCTACACCTTC CASSSGQGLGYTF TRBJ1-2 TRBV6-6 NA TRBD1
TGTGCCAGTGGAACAGGGACTGAAGCTTTCTTT CASGTGTEAFF TRBJ1-1 TRBV19 NA NA
TGTGCCACTGGGACTAGCGGCACAGATACGCAGTATTTT CATGTSGTDTQYF TRBJ2-3 TRBV19 NA TRBD2
TGTGCCAGCAGTTACTCGCGGGGAGGCCAAGAGACCCAGTACTTC CASSYSRGGQETQYF TRBJ2-5 TRBV6-6 NA NA
TGTGCCAGCAGCCCCCAACTCCTTTCAAGCCGCTCTGGGGCCAACGTCCTGACTTTC CASSPQLLSSRSGANVLTF TRBJ2-6 TRBV7-2 few NA
TGCGCCAGCAGCGGGCTAAACTCTGGAAACACCATATATTTT CASSGLNSGNTIYF TRBJ1-3 TRBV4-1 NA NA
TGTGCCAGCGGGAGGAACACCGGGGAGCTGTTTTTT CASGRNTGELFF TRBJ2-2 TRBV28 NA NA
TGTGCCAGTACCGCGAGCGGGAGTAATGAAAAACTGTTTTTT CASTASGSNEKLFF TRBJ1-4 TRBV19 NA NA
TGTGCCAGCTCACCGCGGCAGGGGCAGAACACCGGGGAGCTGTTTTTT CASSPRQGQNTGELFF TRBJ2-2 TRBV18 once NA
TGTGCCAGCAGTTACGTGCCAGATTATGGCTACACCTTC CASSYVPDYGYTF TRBJ1-2 TRBV6-5 NA NA
TGTGCCAGCAGCCGAGGGGGACATCCGAATGAAAAACTGTTTTTT CASSRGGHPNEKLFF TRBJ1-4 TRBV7-9 NA NA